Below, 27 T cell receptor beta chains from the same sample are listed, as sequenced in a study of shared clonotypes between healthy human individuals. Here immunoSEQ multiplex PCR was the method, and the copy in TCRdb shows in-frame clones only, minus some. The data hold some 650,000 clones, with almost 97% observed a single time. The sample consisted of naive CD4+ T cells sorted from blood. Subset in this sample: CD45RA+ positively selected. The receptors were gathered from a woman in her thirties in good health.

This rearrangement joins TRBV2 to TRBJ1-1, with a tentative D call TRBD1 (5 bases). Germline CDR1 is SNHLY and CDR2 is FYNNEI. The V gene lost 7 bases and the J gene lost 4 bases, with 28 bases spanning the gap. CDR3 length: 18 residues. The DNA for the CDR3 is TGTGCCAGCACCTCTATGGGGAGGGGAGAAAACTTTATCACTGAAGCTTTCTTT. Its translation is CASTSMGRGENFITEAFF.

CDR3 amino acids: CSVGLMTGQSTEAFF. The CDR3, as DNA: TGCAGCGTTGGTCTGATGACGGGGCAGTCGACTGAAGCTTTCTTT. The J gene is TRBJ1-1, the V gene TRBV29-1, with D perhaps TRBD1 (5 bases). V lost 4 bases to trimming and J lost 5 bases, with 20 bases between them. Germline CDR1 SQVTM, CDR2 ANQGSEA. The CDR3 extends over 15 amino acids.

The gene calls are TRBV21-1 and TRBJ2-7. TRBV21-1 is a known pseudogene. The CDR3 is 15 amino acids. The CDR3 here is CASSKEFTRRLEQYF. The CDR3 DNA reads TGTGCCAGCAGCAAAGAATTCACGAGACGGCTTGAGCAGTACTTC.

CDR3 nucleotides: TGTGCCAGCAGCTTGGACGCCAGGGTCAATTCACCCCTCCACTTT. This sequence encodes CASSLDARVNSPLHF. The V gene is TRBV5-4, the J gene TRBJ1-6; D might be TRBD1 (5 bases). Trimming took 0 bases from V and 7 from J, leaving 11 bases between them. Per germline, CDR1 SGHNT and CDR2 YYREEE (reference sequence). This CDR3 spans 15 amino acids.

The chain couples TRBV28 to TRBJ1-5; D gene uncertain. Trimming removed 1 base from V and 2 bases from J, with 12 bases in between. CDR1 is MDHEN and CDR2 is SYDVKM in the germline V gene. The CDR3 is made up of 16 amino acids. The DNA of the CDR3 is TGTGCCAGCAGTTTATCAGAGTCTACGGGCAATCAGCCCCAGCATTTT. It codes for CASSLSESTGNQPQHF.

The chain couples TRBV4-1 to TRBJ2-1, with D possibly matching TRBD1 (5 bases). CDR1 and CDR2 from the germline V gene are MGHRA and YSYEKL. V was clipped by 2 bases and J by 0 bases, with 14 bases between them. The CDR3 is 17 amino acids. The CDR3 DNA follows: TGCGCCAGCAGCCAAACAGGTCCCAGTTCCTCCTACAATGAGCAGTTCTTC. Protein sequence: CASSQTGPSSSYNEQFF.

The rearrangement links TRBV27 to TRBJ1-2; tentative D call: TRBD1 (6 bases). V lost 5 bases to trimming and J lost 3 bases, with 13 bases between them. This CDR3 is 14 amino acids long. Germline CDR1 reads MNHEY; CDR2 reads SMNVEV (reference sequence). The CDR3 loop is CASSPRDIDYGYTF. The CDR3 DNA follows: TGTGCCAGCAGTCCACGGGACATTGACTATGGCTACACCTTC.

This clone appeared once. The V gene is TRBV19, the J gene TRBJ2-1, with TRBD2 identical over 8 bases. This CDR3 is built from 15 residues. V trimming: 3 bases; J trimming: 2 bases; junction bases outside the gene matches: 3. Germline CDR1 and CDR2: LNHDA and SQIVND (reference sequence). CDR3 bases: TGTGCCAGTAGTATTAGCGGGACAACCTACAATGAGCAGTTCTTC. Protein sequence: CASSISGTTYNEQFF. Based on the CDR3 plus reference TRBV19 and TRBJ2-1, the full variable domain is DGGITQSPKYLFRKEGQNVTLSCEQNLNHDAMYWYRQDPGQGLRLIYYSQIVNDFQKGDIAEGYSVSREKKESFPLTVTSAQKNPTAFYLCASSISGTTYNEQFFGPGTRLTVL.

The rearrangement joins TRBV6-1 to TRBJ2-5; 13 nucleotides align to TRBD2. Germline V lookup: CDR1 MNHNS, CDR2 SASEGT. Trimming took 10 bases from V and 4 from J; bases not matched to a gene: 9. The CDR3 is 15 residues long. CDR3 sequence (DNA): TGTGCCACCATAGGACTAGCGGGAGTTGTAGAGACCCAGTACTTC. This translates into CATIGLAGVVETQYF.

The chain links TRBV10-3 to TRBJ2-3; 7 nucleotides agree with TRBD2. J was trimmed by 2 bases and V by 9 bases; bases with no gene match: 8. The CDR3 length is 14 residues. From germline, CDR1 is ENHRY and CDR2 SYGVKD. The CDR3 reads CAIRAGTNTDTQYF. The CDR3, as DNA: TGTGCCATTAGGGCCGGGACTAACACAGATACGCAGTATTTT.

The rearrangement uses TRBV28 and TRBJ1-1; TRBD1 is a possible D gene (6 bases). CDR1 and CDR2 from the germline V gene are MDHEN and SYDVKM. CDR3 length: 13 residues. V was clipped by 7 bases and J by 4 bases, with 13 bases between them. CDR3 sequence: CASKGRGGTEAFF. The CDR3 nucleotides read TGTGCCAGCAAGGGCAGGGGAGGCACTGAAGCTTTCTTT. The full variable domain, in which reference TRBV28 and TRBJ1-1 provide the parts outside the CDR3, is DVKVTQSSRYLVKRTGEKVFLECVQDMDHENMFWYRQDPGLGLRLIYFSYDVKMKEKGDIPEGYSVSREKKERFSLILESASTNQTSMYLCASKGRGGTEAFFGQGTRLTVV.

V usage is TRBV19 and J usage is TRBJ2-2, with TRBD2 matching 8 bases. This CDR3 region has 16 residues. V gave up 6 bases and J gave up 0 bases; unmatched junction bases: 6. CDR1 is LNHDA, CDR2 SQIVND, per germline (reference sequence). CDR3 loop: CASRTVAGSNTGELFF. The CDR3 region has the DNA TGTGCCAGTAGGACGGTAGCGGGATCGAACACCGGGGAGCTGTTTTTT.

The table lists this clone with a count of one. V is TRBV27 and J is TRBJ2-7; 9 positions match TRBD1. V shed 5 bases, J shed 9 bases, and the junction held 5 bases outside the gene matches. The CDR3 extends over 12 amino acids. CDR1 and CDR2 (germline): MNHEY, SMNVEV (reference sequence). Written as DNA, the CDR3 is TGTGCCAGCAGTAAACAGGGGGCTGGGCAGTACTTC. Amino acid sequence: CASSKQGAGQYF.

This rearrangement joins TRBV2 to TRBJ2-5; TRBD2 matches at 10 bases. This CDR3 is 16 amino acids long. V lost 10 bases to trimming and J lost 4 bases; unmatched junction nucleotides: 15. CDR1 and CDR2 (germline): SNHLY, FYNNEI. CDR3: CATGGLAGVVGETQYF. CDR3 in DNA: TGTGCCACCGGGGGTCTAGCGGGAGTCGTGGGAGAGACCCAGTACTTC.

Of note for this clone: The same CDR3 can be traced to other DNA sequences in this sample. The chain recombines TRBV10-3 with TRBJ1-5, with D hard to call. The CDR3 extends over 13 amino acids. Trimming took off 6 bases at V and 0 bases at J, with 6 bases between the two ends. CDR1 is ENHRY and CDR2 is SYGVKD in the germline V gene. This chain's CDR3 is CAIRSYSNQPQHF. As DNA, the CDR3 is TGTGCCATCAGGAGTTATAGCAATCAGCCCCAGCATTTT.

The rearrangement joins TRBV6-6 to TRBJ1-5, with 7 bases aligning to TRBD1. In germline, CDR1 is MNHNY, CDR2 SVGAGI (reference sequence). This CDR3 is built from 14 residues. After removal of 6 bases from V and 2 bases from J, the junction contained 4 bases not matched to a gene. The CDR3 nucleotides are TGTGCCAGCAGCCACGGACAGGGCAATCAGCCCCAGCATTTT. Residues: CASSHGQGNQPQHF.

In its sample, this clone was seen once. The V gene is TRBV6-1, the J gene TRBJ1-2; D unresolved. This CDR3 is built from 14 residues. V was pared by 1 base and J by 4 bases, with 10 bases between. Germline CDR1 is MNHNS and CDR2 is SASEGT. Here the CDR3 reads CASSEVNRIYGYTF. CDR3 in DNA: TGTGCCAGCAGTGAAGTAAACAGAATCTATGGCTACACCTTC.

Here the CDR3 reads CASSLAVLEKLFF. CDR3 coding DNA: TGTGCCAGCAGCTTGGCCGTTTTGGAAAAACTGTTTTTT. The chain links TRBV5-5 to TRBJ1-4; D remains unclear. Per the germline V gene, CDR1 is SGHKS and CDR2 is YYEKEE (reference sequence). The CDR3 has 13 residues. Trimming cost V 0 bases and J 8 bases, with 8 bases left between them.

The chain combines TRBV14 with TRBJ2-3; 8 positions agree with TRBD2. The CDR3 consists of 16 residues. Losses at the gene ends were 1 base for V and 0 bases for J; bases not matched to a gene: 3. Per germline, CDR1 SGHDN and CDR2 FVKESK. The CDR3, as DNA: TGTGCCAGCAGCCAAGGACTAGCGTTTAGCACAGATACGCAGTATTTT. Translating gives CASSQGLAFSTDTQYF.

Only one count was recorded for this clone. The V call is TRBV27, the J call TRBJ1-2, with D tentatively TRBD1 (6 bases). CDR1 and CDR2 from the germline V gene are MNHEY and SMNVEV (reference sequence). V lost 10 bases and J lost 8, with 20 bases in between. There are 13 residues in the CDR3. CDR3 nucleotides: TGTGCCACCCTGGACCGGGACAATCGGGGCTACACCTTC. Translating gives CATLDRDNRGYTF.

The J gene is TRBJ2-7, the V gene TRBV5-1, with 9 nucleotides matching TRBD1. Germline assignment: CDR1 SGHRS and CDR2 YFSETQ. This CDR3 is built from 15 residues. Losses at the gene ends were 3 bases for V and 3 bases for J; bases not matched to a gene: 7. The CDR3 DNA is TGCGCCAGCAGCTCATCCGGGACAGGGCTCTACGAGCAGTACTTC. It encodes CASSSSGTGLYEQYF.

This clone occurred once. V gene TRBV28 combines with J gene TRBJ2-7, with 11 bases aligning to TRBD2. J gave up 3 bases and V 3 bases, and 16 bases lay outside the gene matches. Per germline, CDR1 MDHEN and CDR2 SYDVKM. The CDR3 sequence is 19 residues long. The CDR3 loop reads CASSLETSGTSGRFYEQYF. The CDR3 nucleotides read TGTGCCAGCAGTTTGGAAACCTCCGGGACTAGCGGCAGATTCTACGAGCAGTACTTC.

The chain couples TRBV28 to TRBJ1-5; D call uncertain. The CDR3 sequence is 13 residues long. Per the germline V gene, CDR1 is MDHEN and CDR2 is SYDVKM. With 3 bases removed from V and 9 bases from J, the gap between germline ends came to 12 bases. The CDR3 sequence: CASSLDERGPQHF. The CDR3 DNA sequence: TGTGCCAGCAGTTTGGACGAAAGAGGGCCCCAGCATTTT.

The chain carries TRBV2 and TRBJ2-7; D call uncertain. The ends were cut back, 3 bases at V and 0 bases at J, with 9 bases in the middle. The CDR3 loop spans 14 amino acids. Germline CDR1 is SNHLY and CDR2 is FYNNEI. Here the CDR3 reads CASSDLVNSYEQYF. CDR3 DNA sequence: TGTGCCAGCAGTGATTTGGTAAACTCCTACGAGCAGTACTTC.

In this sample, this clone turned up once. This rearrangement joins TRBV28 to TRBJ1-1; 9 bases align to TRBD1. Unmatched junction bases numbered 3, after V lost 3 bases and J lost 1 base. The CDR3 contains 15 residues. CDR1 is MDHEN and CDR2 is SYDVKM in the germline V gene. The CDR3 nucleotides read TGTGCCAGCAGTTTTCCGGGACAGGGGAACACTGAAGCTTTCTTT. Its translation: CASSFPGQGNTEAFF.

The CDR3 protein is CASRTGTGGSLGANVLTF. The CDR3 DNA is TGTGCCAGCAGAACCGGGACAGGGGGCTCTCTTGGGGCCAACGTCCTGACTTTC. This chain uses TRBV2 with TRBJ2-6, with 12 bases matching TRBD1. CDR3 length: 18 residues. Trimming cost V 6 bases and J 3 bases; bases outside gene matches: 9. Germline values: CDR1 SNHLY, CDR2 FYNNEI.

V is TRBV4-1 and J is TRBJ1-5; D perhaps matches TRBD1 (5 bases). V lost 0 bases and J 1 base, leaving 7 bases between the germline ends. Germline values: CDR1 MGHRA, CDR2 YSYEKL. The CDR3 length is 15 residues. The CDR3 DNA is TGCGCCAGCAGCCAAGAATGGGGCAGCAATCAGCCCCAGCATTTT. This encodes CASSQEWGSNQPQHF.